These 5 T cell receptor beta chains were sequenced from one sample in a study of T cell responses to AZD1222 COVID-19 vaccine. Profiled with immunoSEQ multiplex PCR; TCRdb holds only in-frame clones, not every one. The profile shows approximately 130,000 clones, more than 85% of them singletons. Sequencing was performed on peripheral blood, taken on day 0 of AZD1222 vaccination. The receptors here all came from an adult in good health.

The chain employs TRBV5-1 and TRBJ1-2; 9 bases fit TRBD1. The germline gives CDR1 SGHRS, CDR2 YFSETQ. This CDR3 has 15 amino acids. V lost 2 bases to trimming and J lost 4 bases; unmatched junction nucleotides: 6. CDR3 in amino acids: CASSFTGGVAYGYTF. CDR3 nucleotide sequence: TGCGCCAGCAGCTTCACAGGGGGCGTTGCCTATGGCTACACCTTC.

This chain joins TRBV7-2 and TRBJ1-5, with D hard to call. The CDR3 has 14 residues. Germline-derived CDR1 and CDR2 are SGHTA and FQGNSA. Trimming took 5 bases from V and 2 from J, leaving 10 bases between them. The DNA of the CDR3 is TGTGCCAGCAGCCCCAAAGGAGGCAATCAGCCCCAGCATTTT. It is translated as CASSPKGGNQPQHF.

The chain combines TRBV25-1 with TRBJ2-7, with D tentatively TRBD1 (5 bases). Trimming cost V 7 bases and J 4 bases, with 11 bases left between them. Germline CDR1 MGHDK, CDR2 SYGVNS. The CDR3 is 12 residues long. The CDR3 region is CASTNQGYEQYF. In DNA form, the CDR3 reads TGTGCCAGCACCAACCAGGGATACGAGCAGTACTTC.

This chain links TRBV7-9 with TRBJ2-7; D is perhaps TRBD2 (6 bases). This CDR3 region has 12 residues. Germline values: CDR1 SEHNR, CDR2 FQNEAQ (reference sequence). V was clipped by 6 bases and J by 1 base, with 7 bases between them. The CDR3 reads CASRRDSYEQYF. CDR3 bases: TGTGCCAGCAGGCGGGATTCCTACGAGCAGTACTTC.

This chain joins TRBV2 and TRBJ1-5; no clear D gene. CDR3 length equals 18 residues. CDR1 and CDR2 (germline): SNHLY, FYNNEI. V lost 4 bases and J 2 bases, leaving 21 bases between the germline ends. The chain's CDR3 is CASSADRGRWSGNQPQHF. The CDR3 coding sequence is TGTGCCAGCAGTGCCGATCGAGGGAGGTGGTCTGGCAATCAGCCCCAGCATTTT.